The sequence of this T cell receptor (beta chain) was determined in a study of Ad26.COV2.S vaccination and SARS-CoV-2 variants. Treatment specified: about 20 received Ad26.COV2.S at low or high dose, single or two shots; 5 received placebo; per-sample allocation not given. Sampling happened 63 days after the first vaccine or placebo injection. Produced via immunoSEQ multiplex PCR; TCRdb's table is partial and in-frame only. The sample contains hundreds of thousands of clones, approximately 90% of which appear only once. Germline CDR1 is GTSNPN and CDR2 is SVGIG (reference sequence). The CDR3 has 12 amino acids. V lost 2 bases and J 3 bases, leaving 7 bases between the germline ends.

The chain joins TRBV30 to TRBJ1-2, with D hard to call. This specimen consisted of peripheral blood, obtained in a trial of Ad26.COV2.S vaccine versus placebo. The receptor was derived from a person between 18 and 65 years old who received the Ad26.COV2.S COVID-19 vaccine or a placebo. CDR3 sequence: CAWSPLDYGYTF. In nucleotides, the CDR3 is TGTGCCTGGAGTCCGCTAGACTATGGCTACACCTTC.